The TCR beta chain described here comes from a study of cytomegalovirus exposure and HLA in healthy donors. In nominal health when sampled, donors likely had unrecorded immune exposures nonetheless. A multiplex PCR was run with 60 Vbeta primers and 13 Jbeta primers. Measured with immunoSEQ multiplex PCR; TCRdb has only the in-frame clones, and not every one. The table lists about 150,000 clones, roughly 80% of them singletons. V was clipped by 8 bases and J by 4 bases; unmatched bases: 5. The CDR3 runs 13 residues. Germline-derived CDR1 and CDR2 are MNHEY and SMNVEV (reference sequence). Sequencing used PBMCs. This clonotype originated in a male donor in good health and CMV-seronegative. The chain employs TRBV27 and TRBJ2-7, with 10 bases lining up with TRBD1. The CDR3 DNA reads as TGTGCCAGCCGACGACAGGGGGCTTACGAGCAGTACTTC. Amino acid sequence: CASRRQGAYEQYF.